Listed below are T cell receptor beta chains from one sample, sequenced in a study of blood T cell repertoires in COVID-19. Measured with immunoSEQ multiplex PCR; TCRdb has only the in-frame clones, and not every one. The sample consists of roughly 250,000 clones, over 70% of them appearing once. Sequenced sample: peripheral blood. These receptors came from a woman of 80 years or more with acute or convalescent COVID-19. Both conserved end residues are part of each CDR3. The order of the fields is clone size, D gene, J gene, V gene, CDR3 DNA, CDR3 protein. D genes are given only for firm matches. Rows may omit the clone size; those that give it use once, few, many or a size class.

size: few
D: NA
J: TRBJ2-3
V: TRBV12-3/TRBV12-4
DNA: TGTGCCAGCAGGGGTCCGGGGGCAGATACGCAGTATTTT
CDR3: CASRGPGADTQYF

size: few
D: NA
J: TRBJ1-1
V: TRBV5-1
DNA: TGCGCCAGCAGCTTGGACGGAGTGGGCGGGACTGAAGCTTTCTTT
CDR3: CASSLDGVGGTEAFF

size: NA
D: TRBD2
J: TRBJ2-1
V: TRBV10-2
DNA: TGCGCCAGCAGTGCGACTAGCGGGACGGGCAATGAGCAGTTCTTC
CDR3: CASSATSGTGNEQFF

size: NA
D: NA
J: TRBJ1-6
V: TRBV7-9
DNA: TGTGCCAGCAGCAGACAGGTCACGTCCTATAATTCACCCCTCCACTTT
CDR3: CASSRQVTSYNSPLHF

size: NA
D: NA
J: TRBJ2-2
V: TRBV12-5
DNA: TGTGCTAGTGGTTTGAGGACAGTCACCGGGGAGCTGTTTTTT
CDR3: CASGLRTVTGELFF

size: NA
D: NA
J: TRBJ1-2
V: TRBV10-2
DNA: TGCGCCAGCAGTGAGACGGCAGGCCGAGGCTACACCTTC
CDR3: CASSETAGRGYTF

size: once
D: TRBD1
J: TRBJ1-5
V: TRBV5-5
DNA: TGTGCCAGCAGCTCACAGGGGGCGGCTCGCAATCAGCCCCAGCATTTT
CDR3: CASSSQGAARNQPQHF

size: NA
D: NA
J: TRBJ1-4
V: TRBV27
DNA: TGTGCCAGCAGTTTAATGGGGCATCCGGACGAAAAACTGTTTTTT
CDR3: CASSLMGHPDEKLFF

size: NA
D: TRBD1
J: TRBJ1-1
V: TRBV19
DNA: TGTGCCAGTAGTACGAACAGGGGGCACACTGAAGCTTTCTTT
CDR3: CASSTNRGHTEAFF

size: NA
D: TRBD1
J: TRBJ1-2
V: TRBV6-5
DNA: TGTGCCAGCAGTACAGGGACAGGGGTTACCTATGGCTACACCTTC
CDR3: CASSTGTGVTYGYTF

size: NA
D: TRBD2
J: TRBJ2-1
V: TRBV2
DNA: TGTGCCAGCAGGGGTGCTAGCGGAAGAGTCAATGAGCAGTTCTTC
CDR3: CASRGASGRVNEQFF

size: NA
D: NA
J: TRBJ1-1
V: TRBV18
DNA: TGTGCCAGCTCACCACTGGAGCGAAACACTGAAGCTTTCTTT
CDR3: CASSPLERNTEAFF

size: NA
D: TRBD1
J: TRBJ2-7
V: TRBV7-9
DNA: TGTGCCAGCAGCCTTCTAGGACAGGGAAAGTACGAGCAGTACTTC
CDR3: CASSLLGQGKYEQYF

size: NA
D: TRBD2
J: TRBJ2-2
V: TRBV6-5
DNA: TGTGCCAGCAGTTTGGGACTAGTGTCGAACACCGGGGAGCTGTTTTTT
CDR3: CASSLGLVSNTGELFF

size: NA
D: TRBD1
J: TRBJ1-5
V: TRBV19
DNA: TGTGCCAGTAGTATCGACAGGGTCATTCAGCCCCAGCATTTT
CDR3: CASSIDRVIQPQHF

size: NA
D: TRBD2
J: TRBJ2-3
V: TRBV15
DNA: TGTGCCACCAGCAGAGACGGGACTAGCGGGGGGGATACGCAGTATTTT
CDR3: CATSRDGTSGGDTQYF

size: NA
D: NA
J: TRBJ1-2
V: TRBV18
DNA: TGTGCCAGCTCACTTGAGGAGGGACTGGGGGGCTACACCTTC
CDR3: CASSLEEGLGGYTF

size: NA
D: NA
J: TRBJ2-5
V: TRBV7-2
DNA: TGTGCCAGCAGCTCTTCGTTGGGCGTGGGGGGAGAGACCCAGTACTTC
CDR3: CASSSSLGVGGETQYF

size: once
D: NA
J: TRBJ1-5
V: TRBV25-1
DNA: TGTGCCAGCAGTGAGCGGCGGCCAAAGTCAAATAGCAATCAGCCCCAGCATTTT
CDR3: CASSERRPKSNSNQPQHF

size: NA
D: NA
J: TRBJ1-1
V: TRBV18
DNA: TGTGCCAGCTCACCCGATCAGGAGAACACTGAAGCTTTCTTT
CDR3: CASSPDQENTEAFF

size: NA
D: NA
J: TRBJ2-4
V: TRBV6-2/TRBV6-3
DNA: TGTGCCAGCAGTTACGGACAGAAAAACATTCAGTACTTC
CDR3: CASSYGQKNIQYF

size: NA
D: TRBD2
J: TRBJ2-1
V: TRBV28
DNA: TGTGCCAGCCTTAGCGGGGGAGGGATACCTGGGCTTAACAATGAGCAGTTCTTC
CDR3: CASLSGGGIPGLNNEQFF

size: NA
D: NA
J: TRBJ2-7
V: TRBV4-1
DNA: TGCGCCAGCAGCCAAGTGGGCAGGGGCTACGAGCAGTACTTC
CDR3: CASSQVGRGYEQYF

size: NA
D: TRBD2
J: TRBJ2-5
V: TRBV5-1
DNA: TGCGCCAGCAGCTTGGGACAGGGGAGGACTAGCGGGAGTTCTCAGTACTTC
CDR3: CASSLGQGRTSGSSQYF

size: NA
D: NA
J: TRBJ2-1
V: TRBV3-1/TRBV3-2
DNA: TGTGCCAGCAGCCTCAGGGGTGGGGTTTCCAGGAATGAGCAGTTCTTC
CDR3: CASSLRGGVSRNEQFF

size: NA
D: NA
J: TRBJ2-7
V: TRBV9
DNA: TGTGCCAGCAGCACCGGGGGTGCCTACGAGCAGTACTTC
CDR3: CASSTGGAYEQYF

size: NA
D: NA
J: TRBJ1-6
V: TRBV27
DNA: TGTGCCAGCAGACGAGTCAATAATTCACCCCTCCACTTT
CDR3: CASRRVNNSPLHF

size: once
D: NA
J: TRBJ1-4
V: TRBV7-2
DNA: TGTGCCAGCAGCTCACCAGGGGTGGTTGAAAAACTGTTTTTT
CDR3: CASSSPGVVEKLFF

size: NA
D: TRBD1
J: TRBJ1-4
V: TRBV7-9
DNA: TGTGCCAGCAGCTTGGGACAGAATGAAAAACTGTTTTTT
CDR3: CASSLGQNEKLFF

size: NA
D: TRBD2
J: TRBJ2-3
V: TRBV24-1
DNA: TGTGCCACCAGTGACCCCGGGACTAGCGGGAGTCCTAAAGATACGCAGTATTTT
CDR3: CATSDPGTSGSPKDTQYF

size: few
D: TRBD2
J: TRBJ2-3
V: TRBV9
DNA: TGTGCCAGCAGCGTAGCTAGCGGGAGGTCTATCGATACGCAGTATTTT
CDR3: CASSVASGRSIDTQYF

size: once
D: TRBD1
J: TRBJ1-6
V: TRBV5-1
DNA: TGCGCCAGCAGCACGGGGACAGGGGGTTCTAATTCACCCCTCCACTTT
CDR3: CASSTGTGGSNSPLHF

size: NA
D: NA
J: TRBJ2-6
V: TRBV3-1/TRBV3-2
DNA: TGTGCCAGCAGCCAGTCTGCGGGACAGTCGACCTCTGGGGCCAACGTCCTGACTTTC
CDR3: CASSQSAGQSTSGANVLTF

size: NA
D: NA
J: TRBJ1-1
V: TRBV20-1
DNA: TGCAGTTCCTGGGGGGACACTGAAGCTTTCTTT
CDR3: CSSWGDTEAFF

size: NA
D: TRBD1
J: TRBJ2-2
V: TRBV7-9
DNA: TGTGCCAGCAGCTTAGCCGGGACAGGAGACACCGGGGAGCTGTTTTTT
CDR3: CASSLAGTGDTGELFF

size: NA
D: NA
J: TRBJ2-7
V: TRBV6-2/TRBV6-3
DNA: TGTGCCAGCAGTTCCACGTCACTAGGTAGATCCTACGAGCAGTACTTC
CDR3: CASSSTSLGRSYEQYF

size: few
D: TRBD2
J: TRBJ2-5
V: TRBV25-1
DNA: TGTGCCAGCAGTGGCCTACTAGCGGGGGTGGAGACCCAGTACTTC
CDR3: CASSGLLAGVETQYF

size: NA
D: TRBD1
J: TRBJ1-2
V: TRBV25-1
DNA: TGTGCCAGCAGTGTAATGGGACAGGGAGGCGGTGGCTACACCTTC
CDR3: CASSVMGQGGGGYTF

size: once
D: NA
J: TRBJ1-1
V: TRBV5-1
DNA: TGCGCCAGCAGCGCGCAGGGATGGCAGAACACTGAAGCTTTCTTT
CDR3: CASSAQGWQNTEAFF

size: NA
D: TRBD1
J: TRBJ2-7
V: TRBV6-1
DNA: TGTGCCAGCAGTGAAATTCGGGACAGGGTCAACGAGCAGTACTTC
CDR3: CASSEIRDRVNEQYF

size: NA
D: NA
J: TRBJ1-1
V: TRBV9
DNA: TGTGCCAGCAGGTCTAGAGCCGTGAACACTGAAGCTTTCTTT
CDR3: CASRSRAVNTEAFF

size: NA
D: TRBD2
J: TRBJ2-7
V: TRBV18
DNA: TGTGCCAGTTCTACTAGCGGGGGCGCTTCCTACGAGCAGTACTTC
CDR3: CASSTSGGASYEQYF

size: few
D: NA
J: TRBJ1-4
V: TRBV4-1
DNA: TGCGCCAGCAGCCCCGTAGGAGTGGGAACTAATGAAAAACTGTTTTTT
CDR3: CASSPVGVGTNEKLFF

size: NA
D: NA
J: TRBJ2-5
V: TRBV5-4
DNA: TGTGCCAGCAGCTCCTTAGCCGGGGAGACCCAGTACTTC
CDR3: CASSSLAGETQYF

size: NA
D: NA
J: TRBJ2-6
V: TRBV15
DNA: TGTGCCACCAGCCAGGTGATGAGCTCTGGGGCCAACGTCCTGACTTTC
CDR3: CATSQVMSSGANVLTF

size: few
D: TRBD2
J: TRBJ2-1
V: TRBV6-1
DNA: TGTGCCAGCAGTGAATGGCGGGAGTTTAATGCGCTCTTC
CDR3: CASSEWREFNALF

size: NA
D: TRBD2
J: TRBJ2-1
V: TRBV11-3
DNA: TGTGCCAGCAGCTTAGTTTCGAGCGGGAGCGTCCAGTTCTTC
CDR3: CASSLVSSGSVQFF

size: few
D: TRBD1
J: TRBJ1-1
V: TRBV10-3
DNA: TGTGCCATCAGTAAAGGGACAGGGGGCACTGAAGCTTTCTTT
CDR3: CAISKGTGGTEAFF